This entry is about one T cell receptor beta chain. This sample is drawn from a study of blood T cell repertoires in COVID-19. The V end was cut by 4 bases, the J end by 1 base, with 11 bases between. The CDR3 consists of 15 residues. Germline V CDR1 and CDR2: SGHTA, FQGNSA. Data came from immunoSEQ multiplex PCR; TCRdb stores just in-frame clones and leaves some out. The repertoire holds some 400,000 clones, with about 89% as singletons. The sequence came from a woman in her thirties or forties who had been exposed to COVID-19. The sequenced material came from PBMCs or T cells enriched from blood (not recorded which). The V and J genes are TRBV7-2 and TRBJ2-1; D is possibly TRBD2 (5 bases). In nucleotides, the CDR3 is TGTGCCAGCAGCTATTCCCCGGGATCCTACAATGAGCAGTTCTTC. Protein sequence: CASSYSPGSYNEQFF. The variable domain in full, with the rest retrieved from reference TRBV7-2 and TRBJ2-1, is GAGVSQSPSNKVTEKGKDVELRCDPISGHTALYWYRQSLGQGLEFLIYFQGNSAPDKSGLPSDRFSAERTGGSVSTLTIQRTQQEDSAVYLCASSYSPGSYNEQFFGPGTRLTVL.